The 5 T cell receptor beta chains below were found in one sample sequenced in a study of T cells in Graves' hyperthyroidism and ophthalmopathy. TCR beta CDR3 regions were amplified from RNA. HTBI primers were the set used in a first-round RT-PCR of the TCR CDR3. TCRdb independently ran MiXCR on the multiplex PCR reads; one entry per CDR3 protein. The sample contains fewer than 350,000 distinct CDR3 sequences, roughly 15% of which appear only once. The source material was blood. These receptors were collected from a woman between 50 and 59 years old with Graves' hyperthyroidism that later progressed to Graves' ophthalmopathy.

This clonotype was observed many times. The V call is TRBV28, the J call TRBJ2-7, with 10 positions matching TRBD1. After removal of 7 bases from V and 4 bases from J, the junction contained 13 bases not matched to a gene. Germline V lookup: CDR1 MDHEN, CDR2 SYDVKM. The length of the CDR3 is 16 residues. Here the CDR3 reads CASNFKRGQGRYEQYF. In nucleotides, the CDR3 is TGTGCCAGCAATTTCAAACGGGGACAGGGGAGGTACGAGCAGTACTTC.

This clonotype was counted ten times or more. This chain uses TRBV11-2 with TRBJ2-7; D possibly matches TRBD1 or TRBD2 (5 bases each). Germline lookup yields CDR1 SGHAT and CDR2 FQNNGV. Deletions cut 7 bases from V and 5 bases from J, with 9 bases between. The CDR3 spans 11 residues. The CDR3 region has the DNA TGTGCCAGCACGACGGGGCACGAGCAGTACTTC. Its protein is CASTTGHEQYF.

This clonotype has ten or more counts. The J gene is TRBJ2-1, the V gene TRBV7-2; 7 bases align to TRBD2. Trimming cost V 1 base and J 10 bases; bases outside gene matches: 22. Germline lookup yields CDR1 SGHTA and CDR2 FQGNSA. The CDR3 is made up of 19 amino acids. CDR3 sequence reads: CASSLVFMVSSGNPLEQFF. The CDR3 nucleotides read TGTGCCAGCAGCTTAGTCTTTATGGTTTCCAGCGGGAACCCCCTGGAGCAGTTCTTC. Complete variable domain (other parts from reference TRBV7-2 and TRBJ2-1): GAGVSQSPSNKVTEKGKDVELRCDPISGHTALYWYRQSLGQGLEFLIYFQGNSAPDKSGLPSDRFSAERTGGSVSTLTIQRTQQEDSAVYLCASSLVFMVSSGNPLEQFFGPGTRLTVL.

This clonotype showed up many times. The gene calls are TRBV7-9 and TRBJ1-2; D is undetermined. The V and J ends lost 0 bases and 0 bases respectively, with 8 bases between them. In germline, CDR1 is SEHNR, CDR2 FQNEAQ (reference sequence). The CDR3 covers 15 residues. CDR3 coding DNA: TGTGCCAGCAGCTTAGCGCTAACTGCTAACTATGGCTACACCTTC. Its protein is CASSLALTANYGYTF.

This clonotype was seen repeatedly, ten times or more. V usage is TRBV2 and J usage is TRBJ2-5; D unclear. Trimming took 1 base from V and 5 from J, leaving 5 bases between them. The CDR3 is 12 residues long. Germline V CDR1 and CDR2: SNHLY, FYNNEI. The CDR3 DNA sequence: TGTGCCAGCAGTGAAGATGGTGAGACCCAGTACTTC. It is translated as CASSEDGETQYF. The full variable domain, in which reference TRBV2 and TRBJ2-5 provide the parts outside the CDR3, is EPEVTQTPSHQVTQMGQEVILRCVPISNHLYFYWYRQILGQKVEFLVSFYNNEISEKSEIFDDQFSVERPDGSNFTLKIRSTKLEDSAMYFCASSEDGETQYFGPGTRLLVL.